These 14 T cell receptor beta chains share one sample of origin, sequenced in a study of response to subunit inactivated influenza vaccine. TCRdb re-derived calls from the RT-PCR reads in MiXCR, one entry per CDR3 protein. There are over 750,000 distinct CDR3 sequences in the sample; about 20% occur only once, and 10% lies in the top ten. This material consisted of PBMCs from blood, taken less than 6 days after vaccination. Receptors were obtained from a man aged 50 to 59 who received an inactivated influenza vaccine.

This clonotype has only a few counts. The V gene is TRBV27, the J gene TRBJ2-3; no reliable D call. V dropped 3 bases and J dropped 4 bases, with 11 bases sitting between them. CDR3 size: 14 residues. Germline assignment: CDR1 MNHEY and CDR2 SMNVEV (reference sequence). As DNA, the CDR3 is TGTGCCAGCAGTTTCGAGTCTCAATCAGATACGCAGTATTTT. Translation: CASSFESQSDTQYF.

The chain joins TRBV20-1 to TRBJ2-7; 8 nucleotides match TRBD2. The CDR3 runs 14 residues. Germline trimming cut 1 base from V and 3 bases from J; bases unmatched to any gene: 5. Germline-derived CDR1 and CDR2 are DFQATT and SNEGSKA (reference sequence). The CDR3 is CSARASGSLYEQYF. In DNA, the CDR3 is TGCAGTGCTAGAGCGAGCGGGAGTCTCTACGAGCAGTACTTC.

This clonotype was counted between two and nine times. The V gene is TRBV5-1, the J gene TRBJ2-1; D not resolved. The V end lost 0 bases, the J end lost 6 bases, and 7 bases lay between the germline ends. Germline V gene data show CDR1 as SGHRS and CDR2 as YFSETQ. CDR3 size: 13 residues. The CDR3 nucleotides read TGCGCCAGCAGCTTGGATTGGAGCAATGAGCAGTTCTTC. Its protein is CASSLDWSNEQFF.

The chain carries TRBV4-2 and TRBJ2-3, with TRBD2 matching over 9 bases. V lost 0 bases and J lost 1; bases outside the gene matches: 5. CDR1 and CDR2 from the germline V gene are LGHNA and YNFKEQ. The length of the CDR3 is 17 residues. Here the CDR3 DNA reads TGTGCCAGCAGCCAAGAGTTCGCGGGAGGGGGCACAGATACGCAGTATTTT. Amino acid sequence: CASSQEFAGGGTDTQYF.

The chain couples TRBV6-1 to TRBJ2-7; 12 bases agree with TRBD1. Germline trimming cut 9 bases from V and 7 bases from J; bases unmatched to any gene: 13. This CDR3 comprises 15 residues. Per the germline V gene, CDR1 is MNHNS and CDR2 is SASEGT. Written as DNA, the CDR3 is TGTGCCAGTAAGTCCGGGACAGGGGGCCTTGGTGAGCAGTACTTC. This sequence encodes CASKSGTGGLGEQYF.

The rearrangement joins TRBV19 to TRBJ2-7, with D uncertain. The CDR3 is 13 residues long. Germline loops: CDR1 LNHDA, CDR2 SQIVND (reference sequence). The ends were cut back, 3 bases at V and 3 bases at J, with 9 bases in the middle. The CDR3 is CASSMGLIYEQYF. For the CDR3, the DNA is TGTGCCAGTAGTATGGGTTTAATCTACGAGCAGTACTTC.

This clonotype has just a few counts. The chain uses TRBV20-1 and TRBJ2-3; 7 positions agree with TRBD2. Germline V CDR1 and CDR2: DFQATT, SNEGSKA (reference sequence). This CDR3 is 14 amino acids long. J gave up 4 bases and V 5 bases, and 9 bases lay outside the gene matches. The CDR3 region is CSAPERERSDTQYF. In DNA, the CDR3 is TGCAGTGCTCCCGAGCGGGAAAGGTCAGATACGCAGTATTTT.

The chain has TRBV4-2 and TRBJ2-7; 7 bases are shared with TRBD1. This CDR3 comprises 17 residues. The germline CDR1 and CDR2 sequences are LGHNA and YNFKEQ. Trimming removed 1 base from V and 4 bases from J; junction bases left unmatched: 13. The CDR3 here is CASSQVPGTARTYEQYF. The CDR3, as DNA: TGTGCCAGCAGCCAAGTCCCCGGGACAGCGCGAACTTACGAGCAGTACTTC.

The chain links TRBV5-1 to TRBJ2-5, with D tentatively TRBD1 (6 bases). This CDR3 is built from 14 residues. CDR1 and CDR2 from the germline V gene are SGHRS and YFSETQ. V was clipped by 9 bases and J by 2 bases, with 17 bases between them. The CDR3 here is CATKSLTGQETQYF. As DNA, the CDR3 is TGCGCCACCAAATCCTTAACAGGGCAAGAGACCCAGTACTTC.

This clonotype was picked up a small number of times. This chain joins TRBV7-9 and TRBJ1-4; D unclear. Trimming stripped 0 bases from V and 4 bases from J, with 9 bases between. This CDR3 contains 15 residues. Looked up from germline, CDR1 is SEHNR and CDR2 is FQNEAQ (reference sequence). CDR3 bases: TGTGCCAGCAGCTTAGCGGAGGTCCTTAATGAAAAACTGTTTTTT. It yields the protein CASSLAEVLNEKLFF.

This clonotype was counted only a few times. The chain is built from TRBV4-2 and TRBJ2-3; 7 bases align to TRBD2. This CDR3 region has 14 residues. From germline, CDR1 is LGHNA and CDR2 YNFKEQ. V gave up 4 bases and J gave up 5 bases; unmatched junction bases: 6. In DNA, the CDR3 is TGTGCCAGCAGCCCCCGGGACTATGAAGATACGCAGTATTTT. As protein: CASSPRDYEDTQYF.

This clonotype was found a few times. CDR3 residues: CASSKGDRGNEQFF. In DNA, the CDR3 is TGCGCCAGCAGCAAAGGGGACAGGGGGAATGAGCAGTTCTTC. The genes are TRBV5-1 and TRBJ2-1, with 11 positions matching TRBD1. Germline-derived CDR1 and CDR2 are SGHRS and YFSETQ. V was pared by 4 bases and J by 7 bases, with 4 bases of the junction left unmatched. The CDR3 is 14 amino acids.

This clonotype has more than one count but fewer than ten. The J gene is TRBJ2-2, the V gene TRBV12-3 or TRBV12-4; TRBD1 aligns across 7 bases. The CDR3 is 13 residues long. V shed 6 bases and J 9 bases; nucleotides not matched to a gene: 7. This chain's CDR3 is CASRDRAWRELFF. The CDR3 DNA reads TGTGCCAGCAGAGACAGGGCCTGGCGGGAGCTGTTTTTT.

This clonotype appeared a few times. The chain combines TRBV7-9 with TRBJ2-7; 7 nucleotides match TRBD2. The CDR3 runs to 15 residues. From germline, CDR1 is SEHNR and CDR2 FQNEAQ (reference sequence). Losses at the gene ends were 5 bases for V and 5 bases for J; bases not matched to a gene: 12. This CDR3 is CASSPPGGRINEQYF. CDR3 coding DNA: TGTGCCAGCAGCCCACCCGGCGGGAGAATCAACGAGCAGTACTTC.